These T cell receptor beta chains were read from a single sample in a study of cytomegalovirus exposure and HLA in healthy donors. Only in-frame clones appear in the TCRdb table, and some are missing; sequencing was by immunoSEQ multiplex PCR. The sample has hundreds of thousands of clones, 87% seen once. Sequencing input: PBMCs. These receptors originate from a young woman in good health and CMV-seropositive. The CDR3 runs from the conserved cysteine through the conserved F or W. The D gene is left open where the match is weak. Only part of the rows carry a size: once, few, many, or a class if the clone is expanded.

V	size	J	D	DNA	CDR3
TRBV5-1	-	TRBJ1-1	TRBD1	TGCGCCAGCAGTAAAACAGGGGCTAATGAAGCTTTCTTT	CASSKTGANEAFF
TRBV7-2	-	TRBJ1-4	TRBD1	TGTGCCAGCAGCTTAAAGTCCGGGACAGGGGCTGAAAAACTGTTTTTT	CASSLKSGTGAEKLFF
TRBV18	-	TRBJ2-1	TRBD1	TGTGCCAGCTCACCTGCACAGGGGTTATACAATGAGCAGTTCTTC	CASSPAQGLYNEQFF
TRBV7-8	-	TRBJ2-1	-	TGTGCCAGCAGCCTAATCGGTGAGCAGTTCTTC	CASSLIGEQFF
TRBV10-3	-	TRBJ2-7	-	TGTGCCACCACCGGACAGAGAAAGAGCTCCTACGAGCAGTACTTC	CATTGQRKSSYEQYF
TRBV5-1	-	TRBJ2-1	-	TGCGCCAGCAGCTCGTTCGATGAGCAGTTCTTC	CASSSFDEQFF
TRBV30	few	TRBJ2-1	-	TGTGCCTGGAGTGTCGGTTACAATGAGCAGTTCTTC	CAWSVGYNEQFF
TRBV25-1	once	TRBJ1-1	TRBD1	TGTGCCAGCAGTGAATTGGGACAGGGGAAGCCTGAAGCTTTCTTT	CASSELGQGKPEAFF
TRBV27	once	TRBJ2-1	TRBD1	TGTGCCAGCAGTACCTGGACAGGGCACAATGAGCAGTTCTTC	CASSTWTGHNEQFF
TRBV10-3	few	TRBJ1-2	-	TGTGCCATCTCGAACCCTGTCAGGGTTACCACGTCAACCTTTAACTATGGCTACACCTTC	CAISNPVRVTTSTFNYGYTF
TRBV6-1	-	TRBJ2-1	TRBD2	TGTGCCAGCATACTAGCGCCCAGCTCCTACAATGAGCAGTTCTTC	CASILAPSSYNEQFF
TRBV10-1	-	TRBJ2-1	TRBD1	TGCGCCAGCAGCCTAACAGGGGACGATGAGCAGTTCTTC	CASSLTGDDEQFF
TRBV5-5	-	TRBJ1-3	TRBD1	TGTGCCAGCAGCTACAGGGGGATATTGAGTGGAAACACCATATATTTT	CASSYRGILSGNTIYF
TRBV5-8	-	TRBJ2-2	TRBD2	TGTGCCAGCAGCCCGACTAGCGGGAGGGCCTTCGGGGAGCTGTTTTTT	CASSPTSGRAFGELFF
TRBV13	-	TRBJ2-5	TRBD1	TGTGCCAGCAGCTTTGGGACAGTCGCTTACCAAGAGACCCAGTACTTC	CASSFGTVAYQETQYF
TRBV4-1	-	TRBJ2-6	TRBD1	TGCGCCAGCAGCCACGGACAGGGCGGGCGCTCTGGGGCCAACGTCCTGACTTTC	CASSHGQGGRSGANVLTF
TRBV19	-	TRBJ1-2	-	TGTGCCAGTAGTATAGGCATCGGGCTCAGGGGCTATGGCTACACCTTC	CASSIGIGLRGYGYTF
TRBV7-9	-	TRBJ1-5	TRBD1	TGTGCCAGCAGCGATCCCGACAGGGGGCGGGCTCAGCCCCAGCATTTT	CASSDPDRGRAQPQHF
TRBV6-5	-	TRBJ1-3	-	TGTGCCAGCAGTTTCCTGAGCTCTGGAAACACCATATATTTT	CASSFLSSGNTIYF
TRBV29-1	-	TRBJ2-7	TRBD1	TGCAGCGTCAATTCCGGACAGGGTTACGAGCAGTACTTC	CSVNSGQGYEQYF
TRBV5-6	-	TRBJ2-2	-	TGTGCCAGCAGCTTGGGAACCGGGACTGTGAACACCGGGGAGCTGTTTTTT	CASSLGTGTVNTGELFF
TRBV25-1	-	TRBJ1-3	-	TGTGCCAGCAGGGGCGATCGTGAGGGAAACACCATATATTTT	CASRGDREGNTIYF
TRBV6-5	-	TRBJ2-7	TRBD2	TGTGCCAGCAGCTACTCGGCGGGAGGGCCCTACGAGCAGTACTTC	CASSYSAGGPYEQYF
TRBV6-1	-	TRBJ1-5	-	TGTGCCAGCAGTGAATTTGCGGCCTATAGCAATCAGCCCCAGCATTTT	CASSEFAAYSNQPQHF
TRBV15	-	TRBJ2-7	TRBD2	TGTGCCACCAGCAGAGATCGGGGAGCGGGAGCCTACGAGCAGTACTTC	CATSRDRGAGAYEQYF
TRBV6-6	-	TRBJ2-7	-	TGTGCCAGCAGTATAGACAGATATTACGAGCAGTACTTC	CASSIDRYYEQYF
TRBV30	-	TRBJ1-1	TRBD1	TGTGCCTGGGATACCGGGACAGGGCACACTGAAGCTTTCTTT	CAWDTGTGHTEAFF
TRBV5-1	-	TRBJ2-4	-	TGCGCCAGCAAAAAAGGCCGGGGACTAGCCAAAAACATTCAGTACTTC	CASKKGRGLAKNIQYF
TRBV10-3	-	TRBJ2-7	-	TGTGCCATCGGTTCGAGTTCAGCGGACTCCGAGCAGTACTTC	CAIGSSSADSEQYF
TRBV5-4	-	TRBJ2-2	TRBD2	TGTGCCAGCAGCTTGGGGCTAGCGGGCAACACCGGGGAGCTGTTTTTT	CASSLGLAGNTGELFF
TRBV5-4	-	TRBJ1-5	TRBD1	TGTGCCAGCAGCTTCACAGGGGGGAGGGATCAGCCCCAGCATTTT	CASSFTGGRDQPQHF
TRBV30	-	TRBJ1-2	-	TGTGCCTGGAGACAGGGAACCTACACCTTC	CAWRQGTYTF
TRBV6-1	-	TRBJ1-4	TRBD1	TGTGCCAGCAGTGACGGGACAGGGGGTCCCAATGAAAAACTGTTTTTT	CASSDGTGGPNEKLFF